This entry lists 26 T cell receptor beta chains sequenced from one sample in a study of T cell repertoires in cytomegalovirus infection (dated by TCRdb to between 2018 and 2021). Instrument on record: Illumina HiSeq 1500. The public reads were reprocessed in TCRdb via fastp at Q25 and MiXCR, keeping in-frame beta chains. Rows with a matching CDR3 protein are joined into one entry that keeps the most common DNA and genes. This sample is represented by about 360,000 distinct CDR3 sequences; roughly 18% of them were singletons. Around 9.3% of the sample goes to the ten largest clones. Sequenced material: PBMCs. These receptors all come from a human donor in good health (CMV status not recorded). Some clones in this sample may be carry-over from other donors' samples.

This clonotype was observed at least ten times. This chain connects TRBV7-2 to TRBJ2-3; TRBD1 matches at 8 bases. J gave up 3 bases and V 6 bases, and 5 bases lay outside the gene matches. The CDR3 has 14 residues. The V gene's germline CDR1 is SGHTA and CDR2 FQGNSA. As DNA, the CDR3 is TGTGCCAGCAGACCGAACAGGGGGACAGATACGCAGTATTTT. It encodes CASRPNRGTDTQYF.

The J gene is TRBJ1-2, the V gene TRBV19, with 9 bases that match TRBD1. The CDR3 extends over 14 amino acids. Trimming removed 4 bases from V and 7 bases from J; junction bases left unmatched: 7. Germline V CDR1 and CDR2: LNHDA, SQIVND (reference sequence). Written as DNA, the CDR3 is TGTGCCAGTAGTACCTGGACAGGGGAAGGTGGCTACACCTTC. Translation gives CASSTWTGEGGYTF.

The chain joins TRBV7-8 to TRBJ2-5; perhaps D is TRBD1 or TRBD2 (6 bases each). CDR1 SGHVS and CDR2 FQNEAQ come from the germline V gene. Trimming removed 1 base from V and 3 bases from J, with 15 bases in between. The CDR3 is made up of 16 amino acids. In DNA form, the CDR3 reads TGTGCCAGCAGCTTAGGGCCTTTAGGGGGGAAAGAGACCCAGTACTTC. Its protein is CASSLGPLGGKETQYF.

A single count supports this clonotype. The rearrangement joins TRBV20-1 to TRBJ1-1, with 7 positions matching TRBD1. Trimming took 4 bases from V and 5 from J; bases not matched to a gene: 4. The germline gives CDR1 DFQATT, CDR2 SNEGSKA (reference sequence). The CDR3 totals 12 residues. CDR3 sequence (DNA): TGCAGTGCTACAGGGGGAAGGACTGAAGCTTTCTTT. Its protein product is CSATGGRTEAFF.

Comments on this clonotype: A much larger clonotype is one base distant, so this may be a read error. This chain joins TRBV7-8 and TRBJ2-7; D may be TRBD2 (6 bases). The germline gives CDR1 SGHVS, CDR2 FQNEAQ. The CDR3 is 16 residues long. Trimming stripped 5 bases from V and 7 bases from J, with 24 bases between. Here the CDR3 reads CASSPSIIGGSGEQYF. In DNA, the CDR3 is TGTGCCAGCAGCCCCTCAATAATCGGGGGAAGTGGTGAGCAGTACTTC.

A few counts support this clonotype. The genes are TRBV12-3 or TRBV12-4 and TRBJ1-3, with TRBD1 as a possible D gene (6 bases). V gave up 5 bases and J gave up 8 bases, with 16 bases separating them. This CDR3 contains 14 residues. Here the CDR3 DNA reads TGTGCCAGCAGTCCGAACATGGGGGCGGACACCATATATTTT. Translation gives CASSPNMGADTIYF.

V gene TRBV12-3 or TRBV12-4 combines with J gene TRBJ2-7, with TRBD2 matching over 12 bases. This CDR3 contains 15 residues. V lost 5 bases to trimming and J lost 2 bases; unmatched junction nucleotides: 4. Written as DNA, the CDR3 is TGTGCCAGCAGTCGGACTAGCGGGGCCCCCTACGAGCAGTACTTC. It is translated as CASSRTSGAPYEQYF.

V usage is TRBV6-2 or TRBV6-3 and J usage is TRBJ2-3; D not resolved. The V gene lost 2 bases and the J gene lost 7 bases, with 10 bases spanning the gap. This CDR3 is built from 13 residues. In germline, CDR1 is MNHEY, CDR2 SVGEGT. The CDR3 sequence: CASSYPGSYTQYF. The CDR3 nucleotides read TGTGCCAGCAGTTACCCGGGTTCCTATACGCAGTATTTT.

The chain carries TRBV10-3 and TRBJ2-3; D gene ambiguous. Trimming removed 7 bases at V and 6 bases at J, with 5 bases between. Per the germline V gene, CDR1 is ENHRY and CDR2 is SYGVKD. The CDR3 runs to 10 residues. CDR3 sequence: CAIMGDTQYF. The CDR3 DNA follows: TGTGCCATCATGGGGGATACGCAGTATTTT.

This sequence joins TRBV15 and TRBJ2-2, with 8 bases matching TRBD1. The CDR3 extends over 15 amino acids. Germline loops: CDR1 LNHNV, CDR2 YYDKDF (reference sequence). V shed 2 bases, J shed 6 bases, and the junction held 5 bases outside the gene matches. Here the CDR3 DNA reads TGTGCCACCAGCAGATCGACAGGGGTCCCCGGGGAGCTGTTTTTT. The encoded protein is CATSRSTGVPGELFF.

Ten or more counts support this clonotype. The V gene is TRBV7-2, the J gene TRBJ2-1, with no clear D. V was pared by 4 bases and J by 6 bases, with 10 bases between. Germline V CDR1 and CDR2: SGHTA, FQGNSA. The CDR3 length is 13 residues. In DNA, the CDR3 is TGTGCCAGCAGCTCAGCCCGCGGCAATGAGCAGTTCTTC. This translates into CASSSARGNEQFF.

This clonotype came up many times. The J gene is TRBJ2-3, the V gene TRBV11-2; D not resolved. Trimming took 4 bases from V and 2 from J, leaving 13 bases between them. CDR1 is SGHAT, CDR2 FQNNGV, per germline. This CDR3 comprises 15 residues. The CDR3 DNA is TGTGCCAGCAGCTCCGGTAGACAATTCACAGATACGCAGTATTTT. Translation gives CASSSGRQFTDTQYF. The complete variable domain, with remaining parts taken from reference TRBV11-2 and TRBJ2-3, reads EAGVAQSPRYKIIEKRQSVAFWCNPISGHATLYWYQQILGQGPKLLIQFQNNGVVDDSQLPKDRFSAERLKGVDSTLKIQPAKLEDSAVYLCASSSGRQFTDTQYFGPGTRLTVL.

This clonotype was counted ten times or more. DNA for the CDR3: TGCGCCAGCAGCCAAGAAATTGAGAACACTGAAGCTTTCTTT. Its protein product is CASSQEIENTEAFF. V is TRBV4-1 and J is TRBJ1-1; D unclear. The V end was cut by 0 bases, the J end by 1 base, with 6 bases between. The V gene's germline CDR1 is MGHRA and CDR2 YSYEKL. The CDR3 runs to 14 residues.

In its sample, this clonotype was seen a few times. The chain couples TRBV6-2 or TRBV6-3 to TRBJ2-7, with D perhaps TRBD1 (6 bases). The germline V gene encodes CDR1 MNHEY and CDR2 SVGEGT. This CDR3 contains 12 residues. V was pared by 5 bases and J by 5 bases, with 10 bases between. CDR3 DNA sequence: TGTGCCAGCAGTGACTACAGGGACGAGCAGTACTTC. As protein: CASSDYRDEQYF.

This clonotype has at least ten counts. The chain carries TRBV12-3 or TRBV12-4 and TRBJ1-1; D might be TRBD1 (5 bases). This CDR3 contains 13 residues. V was shortened by 5 bases and J by 4 bases, with 11 bases between the two germline ends. The CDR3 nucleotides read TGTGCCAGCAGTACAGGTGCTGGCACTGAAGCTTTCTTT. It encodes CASSTGAGTEAFF.

The V call is TRBV5-1, the J call TRBJ1-2; D is possibly TRBD1 (6 bases). Germline V gene sequence: CDR1 SGHRS, CDR2 YFSETQ. The V gene lost 4 bases and the J gene lost 6 bases, with 13 bases spanning the gap. There are 13 residues in the CDR3. For the CDR3, the DNA is TGCGCCAGCAGCCTCTTGGGGGGCGATGGCTACACCTTC. Translating it yields CASSLLGGDGYTF.

This sequence joins TRBV2 and TRBJ2-2; 8 nucleotides align to TRBD1. The J segment lost 5 bases and the V segment lost 2 bases, leaving 4 bases of the junction unmatched. CDR3 size: 15 residues. Germline V gene data show CDR1 as SNHLY and CDR2 as FYNNEI. The CDR3 coding sequence is TGTGCCAGCAGTGAAACGGGACAGGTTACCGGGGAGCTGTTTTTT. Amino acid sequence: CASSETGQVTGELFF.

This clonotype has only a few counts. The V call is TRBV24-1, the J call TRBJ1-5; D not resolved. Trimming shortened V by 2 bases and J by 0 bases, and 7 bases separated the two germline ends. Per the germline V gene, CDR1 is KGHDR and CDR2 is SFDVKD. CDR3 length equals 15 residues. CDR3 sequence reads: CATSDSAGSNQPQHF. The CDR3 region has the DNA TGTGCCACCAGTGATTCTGCTGGTAGCAATCAGCCCCAGCATTTT.

CDR3 residues: CASSSAQQASGNTIYF. The CDR3 DNA is TGTGCCAGCAGCTCCGCCCAACAGGCTTCTGGAAACACCATATATTTT. The chain employs TRBV5-4 and TRBJ1-3, with D maybe TRBD1 (5 bases). The V gene's germline CDR1 is SGHNT and CDR2 YYREEE (reference sequence). V lost 3 bases and J 1 base, leaving 14 bases between the germline ends. There are 16 residues in the CDR3.

In DNA, the CDR3 is TGTGCCAGCAGTGCACGGATATCCGGGGATGAGCAGTTCTTC. Protein product: CASSARISGDEQFF. This chain links TRBV2 with TRBJ2-1, with D possibly TRBD2 on 5 matching bases. Per the germline V gene, CDR1 is SNHLY and CDR2 is FYNNEI. The CDR3 covers 14 residues. V was cut by 4 bases and J by 8 bases, with 15 bases left in between.

The chain employs TRBV2 and TRBJ1-4; perhaps TRBD1 as D (5 bases). CDR3 length: 16 amino acids. The V gene lost 4 bases and the J gene lost 0 bases, with 12 bases spanning the gap. Germline CDR1 reads SNHLY; CDR2 reads FYNNEI. The DNA of the CDR3 is TGTGCCAGCAGTGGTTCAGACAGTGCAACTAATGAAAAACTGTTTTTT. It translates to CASSGSDSATNEKLFF.

This clonotype has a count of ten or more. The genes are TRBV7-2 and TRBJ2-5; D remains unclear. CDR3 size: 13 residues. V lost 5 bases, J lost 4 bases, and 11 bases lay in between. Per the germline V gene, CDR1 is SGHTA and CDR2 is FQGNSA. CDR3 DNA sequence: TGTGCCAGCAGCCCGAGAGTAGGAGAGACCCAGTACTTC. Its protein is CASSPRVGETQYF.

This clonotype was found a few times. The rearrangement uses TRBV11-2 and TRBJ2-7; D gene unclear. CDR3 length: 17 amino acids. Germline CDR1 SGHAT, CDR2 FQNNGV. V lost 2 bases, J lost 1 base, and 18 bases lay in between. CDR3: CASSLSAFGVSSYEQYF. The CDR3 nucleotides are TGTGCCAGCAGCTTAAGTGCTTTTGGAGTTTCGTCCTACGAGCAGTACTTC.

This clonotype has at least ten counts. The rearrangement joins TRBV7-2 to TRBJ1-3, with 9 bases aligning to TRBD1. This CDR3 is built from 18 residues. Germline V lookup: CDR1 SGHTA, CDR2 FQGNSA. J was trimmed by 2 bases and V by 6 bases; bases with no gene match: 14. The CDR3 loop reads CASSQPLGTGTAGNTIYF. DNA for the CDR3: TGTGCCAGCAGTCAGCCATTGGGGACAGGGACTGCTGGAAACACCATATATTTT.

The chain uses TRBV19 and TRBJ2-7; a possible D gene is TRBD2 (6 bases). The CDR3 runs 16 residues. The V and J ends lost 5 bases and 7 bases respectively, with 24 bases between them. Germline CDR1 LNHDA, CDR2 SQIVND (reference sequence). CDR3 sequence (DNA): TGTGCCAGTAGTCCGGGAGAAGGATACCGTCTTGGGGAGCAGTACTTC. This translates into CASSPGEGYRLGEQYF.

This clonotype was observed a few times. The genes are TRBV7-2 and TRBJ2-7, with D possibly TRBD1 on 6 matching bases. There are 15 residues in the CDR3. Between the trimmed V and J ends, which lost 0 bases and 4 bases, there was a span of 13 bases. CDR1 and CDR2 (germline): SGHTA, FQGNSA. CDR3 nucleotide sequence: TGTGCCAGCAGCTTAGCGCTGGGCAGGGGATACGAGCAGTACTTC. It yields the protein CASSLALGRGYEQYF.